The following is a T cell receptor (beta chain) sequence with its context. TCRdb's copy holds only in-frame clones and misses some; the assay was immunoSEQ multiplex PCR. The sample consists of 60,000 or so clones, around 87% of them appearing once. This sample is part of a study of blood T cell repertoires in COVID-19. Looking at the study overall: Acute and convalescent COVID-19 samples came from the United States, Italy and Spain. Sample material is recorded as cDNA or gDNA derived from T cells, B-cell-depleted T cells, or PBMCs.

This CDR3 has 13 residues. Germline lookup yields CDR1 SQVTM and CDR2 ANQGSEA. Trimming took 6 bases from V and 6 from J; bases not matched to a gene: 8. The sequenced sample consisted of peripheral blood. The chain joins TRBV29-1 to TRBJ1-1; TRBD1 matches 9 bases. The source of this sequence is a man aged 60 to 69 with acute or convalescent COVID-19. The CDR3: CSVETGGRPEAFF. CDR3 coding DNA: TGCAGCGTAGAGACAGGGGGAAGGCCTGAAGCTTTCTTT.